This T cell receptor (beta chain) is drawn from a study of identical twins. CDR3 size: 15 residues. The ends lost 4 bases at V and 3 bases at J; junction bases unmatched: 6. Per the germline V gene, CDR1 is SGHRS and CDR2 is YFSETQ. There are many counts of this clonotype. Antigen unknown. It was template switching that added a universal primer site, and there were unique molecular identifiers on the cDNA. MiXCR, run by TCRdb on the 5' RACE reads, gives a single entry per CDR3 protein. The data show around 650,000 distinct CDR3 sequences, about 7.1% seen once. Study-wide points: Abundant beta clonotypes from cord blood bore fewer insertions; memory repertoires lacked this pattern. Twins' surplus sharing was weaker for beta out-of-frame sequences.

The sample was also reused in another study, on yellow fever vaccine responses in identical twins.

This TCR was sampled from a woman aged 18-29 years in good health. The chain joins TRBV5-1 to TRBJ2-2; TRBD1 agrees at 7 bases. The sequencing sample was made of PBMCs. The CDR3 spells CASSPRQGDTGELFF. The CDR3 coding sequence is TGCGCCAGCAGCCCAAGACAGGGTGACACCGGGGAGCTGTTTTTT.